Each of the 8 T cell receptor beta chains below was sequenced from the same sample in a study of T cells in tuberculosis. Sequencing used immunoSEQ multiplex PCR; TCRdb keeps in-frame clones, though not all of them. The sample has 25,000 to 35,000 clones, 85% to 95% seen once; the top ten hold about 7.4%. Sequencing was done on a sample of PBMCs. These receptor sequences come from a donor aged 10-30 years with latent tuberculosis or without tuberculosis infection. Some clones in this sample may be carry-over from other donors' samples.

The rearrangement links TRBV28 to TRBJ2-1, with D perhaps TRBD2 (5 bases). The CDR3 has 14 residues. CDR1 is MDHEN, CDR2 SYDVKM, per germline. The V and J ends lost 4 bases and 3 bases respectively, with 10 bases between them. The CDR3 bases are TGTGCCAGCAGTTCTCACGGACTCTACAATGAGCAGTTCTTC. Protein product: CASSSHGLYNEQFF. Based on the CDR3 plus reference TRBV28 and TRBJ2-1, the full variable domain is DVKVTQSSRYLVKRTGEKVFLECVQDMDHENMFWYRQDPGLGLRLIYFSYDVKMKEKGDIPEGYSVSREKKERFSLILESASTNQTSMYLCASSSHGLYNEQFFGPGTRLTVL.

The chain links TRBV6-5 to TRBJ1-2, with D tentatively TRBD1 (6 bases). V was trimmed by 2 bases and J by 3 bases, leaving 13 bases between them. The CDR3 is made up of 15 amino acids. Germline V CDR1 and CDR2: MNHEY, SVGAGI. CDR3 in DNA: TGTGCCAGCAGTTACCTCGGCAGGGGAGACTATGGCTACACCTTC. It codes for CASSYLGRGDYGYTF.

This clone was seen just once. The chain recombines TRBV7-6 with TRBJ1-1; D not certain. In germline, CDR1 is SGHVS, CDR2 FNYEAQ. The ends were cut back, 1 base at V and 2 bases at J, with 11 bases in the middle. The length of the CDR3 is 15 residues. The CDR3 coding sequence is TGTGCCAGCAGCTTAGTTGCAGGATCTAACACTGAAGCTTTCTTT. It specifies CASSLVAGSNTEAFF.

This chain uses TRBV6-1 with TRBJ2-7; 10 bases match TRBD1. Germline V gene lookup returns CDR1 MNHNS and CDR2 SASEGT. The CDR3 contains 14 residues. V trimming: 6 bases; J trimming: 3 bases; junction bases outside the gene matches: 5. The CDR3 DNA follows: TGTGCCAGCAGCCAGACAGGGGGCGGCTACGAGCAGTACTTC. This translates into CASSQTGGGYEQYF.

This chain uses TRBV27 with TRBJ2-3; 15 nucleotides align to TRBD2. The V gene end was trimmed by 10 bases and the J gene end by 0 bases; junction bases not matched to a gene: 14. The CDR3 is made up of 19 amino acids. Germline V CDR1 and CDR2: MNHEY, SMNVEV (reference sequence). The CDR3 loop reads CAIPTRGTSGRCSTDTQYF. The CDR3 DNA sequence: TGTGCCATCCCTACCCGTGGGACTAGCGGGAGGTGTAGCACAGATACGCAGTATTTT.

The chain is built from TRBV9 and TRBJ2-2; 13 nucleotides line up with TRBD2. Germline CDR1 is SGDLS and CDR2 is YYNGEE. The ends lost 3 bases at V and 5 bases at J; junction bases unmatched: 10. This CDR3 comprises 18 residues. CDR3 bases: TGTGCCAGCAGCGCCGAGACACTAGCGGGGGGGACGACCGGGGAGCTGTTTTTT. Translation: CASSAETLAGGTTGELFF.

V is TRBV27 and J is TRBJ2-7; TRBD2 matches 14 bases. The CDR3 is 15 residues long. The V segment lost 7 bases and the J segment 3 bases; nucleotides outside the gene matches: 5. Germline assignment: CDR1 MNHEY and CDR2 SMNVEV (reference sequence). The CDR3 loop reads CASIATSGRVYEQYF. The CDR3 coding sequence is TGTGCCAGCATCGCGACTAGCGGGAGGGTCTACGAGCAGTACTTC.

In nucleotides, the CDR3 is TGTGCCAGCAGTGCCTCTCCCCACACTGAAGCTTTCTTT. Protein product: CASSASPHTEAFF. This chain connects TRBV6-1 to TRBJ1-1; D is unclear. The length of the CDR3 is 13 residues. Trimming left V 4 bases short and J 3 bases short, with 9 bases between. The V gene's germline CDR1 is MNHNS and CDR2 SASEGT.